This T cell receptor (beta chain) was obtained from a study of STAT5B mutations in CD4+ large granular lymphocyte leukemia. The junction had 10 bases not matched to a gene; V was cut back by 5 bases and J by 3 bases. The CDR3 is 15 residues long. CDR1 and CDR2 from the germline V gene are SGHTA and FQGNSA. Sequencing was performed with immunoSEQ multiplex PCR; in TCRdb, only in-frame clones are kept and a portion is missing. This table has fewer than 35,000 clones, roughly 72% appearing once. The sample taken for sequencing was CD4+ T cells from blood buffy coats. The chain has TRBV7-2 and TRBJ2-7, with TRBD2 matching 7 bases. This sequence originates from a human donor in good health. The CDR3 loop is CASSPKGLRIYEQYF. The CDR3, as DNA: TGTGCCAGCAGCCCCAAGGGACTAAGAATCTACGAGCAGTACTTC.